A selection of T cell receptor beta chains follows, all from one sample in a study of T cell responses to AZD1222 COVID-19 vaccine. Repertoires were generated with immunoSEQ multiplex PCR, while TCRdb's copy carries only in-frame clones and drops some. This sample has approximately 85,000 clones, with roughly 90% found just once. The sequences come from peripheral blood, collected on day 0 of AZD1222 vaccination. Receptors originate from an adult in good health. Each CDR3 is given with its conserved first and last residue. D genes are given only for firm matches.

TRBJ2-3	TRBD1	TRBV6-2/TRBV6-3	CASSYPQGIGRGQSTDTQYF	TGTGCCAGCAGTTACCCCCAAGGGATCGGTCGGGGACAGTCCACAGATACGCAGTATTTT
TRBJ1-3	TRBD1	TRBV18	CASSLGTAFGNTIYF	TGTGCCAGCTCACTTGGGACAGCGTTTGGAAACACCATATATTTT
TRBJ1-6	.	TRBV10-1	CASSDIHDSPLHF	TGCGCCAGCAGTGACATCCACGATTCACCCCTCCACTTT
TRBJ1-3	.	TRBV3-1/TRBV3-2	CASSQGAASGNTIYF	TGTGCCAGCAGCCAAGGGGCAGCTTCTGGAAACACCATATATTTT
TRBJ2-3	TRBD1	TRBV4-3	CASSQDRDRATDTQYF	TGCGCCAGCAGCCAAGACCGGGACAGAGCTACAGATACGCAGTATTTT
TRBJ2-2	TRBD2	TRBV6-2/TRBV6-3	CASSSSGGRFDTGELFF	TGTGCCAGCAGTTCCTCTGGCGGGAGGTTCGACACCGGGGAGCTGTTTTTT
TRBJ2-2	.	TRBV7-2	CASSAQVSTGELFF	TGTGCCAGCAGCGCCCAGGTCTCGACCGGGGAGCTGTTTTTT
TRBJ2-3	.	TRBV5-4	CASSRGTSRTDTQYF	TGTGCCAGCAGCCGCGGGACTTCACGAACAGATACGCAGTATTTT
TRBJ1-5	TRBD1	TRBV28	CATHKRQGARQPQHF	TGTGCCACACACAAACGACAGGGGGCAAGACAGCCCCAGCATTTT
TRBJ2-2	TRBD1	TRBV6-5	CASSYSGQRNTGELFF	TGTGCCAGCAGTTACTCGGGACAGAGAAACACCGGGGAGCTGTTTTTT
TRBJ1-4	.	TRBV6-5	CASSYNFGGGEKLFF	TGTGCCAGCAGTTACAATTTTGGAGGGGGGGAAAAACTGTTTTTT
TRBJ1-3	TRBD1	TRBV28	CASSRTGVSGGTGNTIYF	TGTGCCAGCAGCCGGACAGGGGTTTCGGGTGGAACTGGAAACACCATATATTTT
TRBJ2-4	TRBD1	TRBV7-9	CASSSGQDIQYF	TGTGCCAGCAGCTCGGGACAGGACATTCAGTACTTC
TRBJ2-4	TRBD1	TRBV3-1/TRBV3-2	CASSLTGGGKNIQYF	TGTGCCAGCAGCCTGACAGGGGGTGGCAAAAACATTCAGTACTTC
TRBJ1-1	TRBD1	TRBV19	CASSQGARTEAFF	TGTGCCAGTTCCCAGGGGGCGCGGACTGAAGCTTTCTTT